What follows are 5 T cell receptor beta chains derived from one specimen sequenced in a study of T cells in localized non-small cell lung cancer. Only in-frame clones appear in the TCRdb table, and some are missing; sequencing was by immunoSEQ multiplex PCR. The sample lists around 50,000 clones, approximately 86% seen once, with about 17% in the top ten. The specimen comprised PBMCs, sampled before any cancer treatment. All receptors come from a female donor with stage II lung adenocarcinoma.

V and J are TRBV7-7 and TRBJ1-4; D gene ambiguous. The CDR3 extends over 15 amino acids. V was pared by 6 bases and J by 0 bases, with 11 bases between. Germline-derived CDR1 and CDR2 are SSHAT and FNYEAQ (reference sequence). In DNA, the CDR3 is TGTGCCAGCAGTCTTGGGCCCACAACTAATGAAAAACTGTTTTTT. Protein: CASSLGPTTNEKLFF.

The V and J genes are TRBV6-5 and TRBJ1-5; a weak D match, TRBD1 (5 bases). This CDR3 region has 13 residues. Trimming removed 9 bases at V and 3 bases at J, with 12 bases between. Germline V gives CDR1 MNHEY, CDR2 SVGAGI. CDR3 sequence reads: CASSRQNNQPQHF. CDR3 nucleotides: TGTGCCAGTAGCAGACAGAACAATCAGCCCCAGCATTTT.

The chain couples TRBV4-1 to TRBJ2-5; no reliable D call. CDR1 and CDR2 (germline): MGHRA, YSYEKL. V shed 1 base and J shed 5 bases, with 11 bases lying between them. The CDR3 is made up of 14 amino acids. In nucleotides, the CDR3 is TGCGCCAGCAGCCAAGGAGTAGCTCCGGAGACCCAGTACTTC. This sequence encodes CASSQGVAPETQYF.

This clone was seen once. The chain links TRBV4-1 to TRBJ1-2, with TRBD1 matching 7 bases. Germline CDR1 reads MGHRA; CDR2 reads YSYEKL. With V trimmed by 0 bases and J by 2 bases, 3 bases remained unmatched. CDR3 length: 15 residues. CDR3 loop: CASSQETQGNYGYTF. The DNA for the CDR3 is TGCGCCAGCAGCCAAGAAACACAGGGGAACTATGGCTACACCTTC.

The chain links TRBV4-1 to TRBJ2-3; no clear D gene. The V gene's germline CDR1 is MGHRA and CDR2 YSYEKL. V was trimmed by 4 bases and J by 6 bases, leaving 14 bases between them. The CDR3 length is 14 residues. CDR3 loop: CASSPGPLRDTQYF. The CDR3 DNA is TGCGCCAGCAGCCCTGGGCCCTTACGGGATACGCAGTATTTT.